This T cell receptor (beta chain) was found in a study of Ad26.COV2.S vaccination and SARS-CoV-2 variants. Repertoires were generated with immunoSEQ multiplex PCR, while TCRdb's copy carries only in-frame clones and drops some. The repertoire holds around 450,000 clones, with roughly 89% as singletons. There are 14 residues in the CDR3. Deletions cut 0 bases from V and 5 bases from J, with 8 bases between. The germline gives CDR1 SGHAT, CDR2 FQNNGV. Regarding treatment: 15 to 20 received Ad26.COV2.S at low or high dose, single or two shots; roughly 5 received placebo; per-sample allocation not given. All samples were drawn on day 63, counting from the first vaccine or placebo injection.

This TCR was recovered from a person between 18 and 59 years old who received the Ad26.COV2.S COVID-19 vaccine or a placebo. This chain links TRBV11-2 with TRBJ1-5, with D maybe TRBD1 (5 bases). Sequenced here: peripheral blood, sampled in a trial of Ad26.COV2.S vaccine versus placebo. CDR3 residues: CASSLDGADQPQHF. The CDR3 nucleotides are TGTGCCAGCAGCTTAGATGGGGCAGATCAGCCCCAGCATTTT.